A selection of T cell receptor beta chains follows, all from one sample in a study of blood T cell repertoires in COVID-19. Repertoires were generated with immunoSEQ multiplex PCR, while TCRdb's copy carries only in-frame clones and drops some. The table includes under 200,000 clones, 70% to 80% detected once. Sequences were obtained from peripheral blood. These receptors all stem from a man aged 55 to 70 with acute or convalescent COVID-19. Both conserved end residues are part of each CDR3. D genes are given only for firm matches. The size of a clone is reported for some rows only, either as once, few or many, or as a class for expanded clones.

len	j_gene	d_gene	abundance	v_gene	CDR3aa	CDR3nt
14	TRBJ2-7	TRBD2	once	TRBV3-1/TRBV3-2	CASSLSGRGYEQYF	TGTGCCAGCAGCCTTAGCGGGCGTGGATACGAGCAGTACTTC
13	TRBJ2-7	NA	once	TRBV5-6	CASSLRSFGEQYF	TGTGCCAGCAGCTTGAGGAGTTTCGGGGAGCAGTACTTC
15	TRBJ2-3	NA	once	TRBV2	CASKVSGAITDTQYF	TGTGCCAGCAAAGTGTCAGGGGCTATCACAGATACGCAGTATTTT
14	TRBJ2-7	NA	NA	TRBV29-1	CSVDGWAGLNEQYF	TGCAGCGTTGACGGATGGGCAGGGCTAAACGAGCAGTACTTC
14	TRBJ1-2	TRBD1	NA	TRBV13	CASSSQGAGDGYTF	TGTGCCAGCAGCTCCCAGGGGGCGGGGGATGGCTACACCTTC
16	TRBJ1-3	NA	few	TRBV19	CASSIFRGDSGNTIYF	TGTGCCAGTAGTATCTTCAGGGGCGACTCTGGAAACACCATATATTTT
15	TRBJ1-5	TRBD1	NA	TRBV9	CASSTGQGGGQPQHF	TGTGCCAGCAGCACGGGACAGGGGGGTGGGCAGCCCCAGCATTTT
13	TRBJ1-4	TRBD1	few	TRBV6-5	CASSLTGDEKLFF	TGTGCCAGCAGCCTGACAGGGGATGAAAAACTGTTTTTT
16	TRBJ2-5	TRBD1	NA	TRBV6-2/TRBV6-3	CASSYSGTGGLETQYF	TGTGCCAGCAGTTACTCGGGGACAGGGGGTCTGGAGACCCAGTACTTC
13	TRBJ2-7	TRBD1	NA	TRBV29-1	CSVGDRDTYEQYF	TGCAGCGTTGGGGACAGGGACACCTACGAGCAGTACTTC
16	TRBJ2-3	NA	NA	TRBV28	CASSSPALASTDTQYF	TGTGCCAGCAGTTCCCCTGCCTTGGCCAGCACAGATACGCAGTATTTT
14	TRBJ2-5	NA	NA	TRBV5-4	CASSNWGGGETQYF	TGTGCCAGCAGCAACTGGGGAGGGGGAGAGACCCAGTACTTC
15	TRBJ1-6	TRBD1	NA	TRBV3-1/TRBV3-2	CASSPAGGFNSPLHF	TGTGCCAGCAGCCCCGCAGGGGGCTTTAATTCACCCCTCCACTTT
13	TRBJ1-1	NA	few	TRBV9	CASSVEGGTEAFF	TGTGCCAGCAGCGTAGAAGGAGGTACTGAAGCTTTCTTT
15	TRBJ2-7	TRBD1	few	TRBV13	CASSPFGTGKDEQYF	TGTGCCAGCAGCCCCTTTGGGACAGGGAAGGACGAGCAGTACTTC
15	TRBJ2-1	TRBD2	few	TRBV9	CASSASGGAGNEQFF	TGTGCCAGCAGCGCTAGCGGGGGGGCCGGCAATGAGCAGTTCTTC
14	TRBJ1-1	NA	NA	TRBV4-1	CASSLGGTNTEAFF	TGCGCCAGCAGCCTAGGAGGCACGAACACTGAAGCTTTCTTT
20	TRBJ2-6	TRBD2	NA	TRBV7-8	CASSSRLAGAPLSGANVLTF	TGTGCCAGCAGCTCCCGACTAGCGGGGGCCCCCCTCTCTGGGGCCAACGTCCTGACTTTC
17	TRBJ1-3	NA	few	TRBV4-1	CASSQDQGRGAGNTIYF	TGCGCCAGCAGCCAAGATCAAGGCAGGGGAGCTGGAAACACCATATATTTT
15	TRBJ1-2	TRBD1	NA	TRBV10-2	CASSFPGQTIYGYTF	TGCGCCAGCAGTTTTCCGGGACAGACGATCTATGGCTACACCTTC
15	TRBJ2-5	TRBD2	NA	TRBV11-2	CASSLTTGRGETQYF	TGTGCCAGCAGCTTAACGACGGGGCGGGGGGAGACCCAGTACTTC
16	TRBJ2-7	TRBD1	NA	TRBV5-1	CASSLGQGRNSYEQYF	TGCGCCAGCAGCTTGGGACAGGGTAGAAACTCCTACGAGCAGTACTTC
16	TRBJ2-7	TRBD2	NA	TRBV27	CASSLLAGGGVYEQYF	TGTGCCAGCAGTTTACTAGCGGGGGGAGGGGTTTATGAGCAGTACTTC
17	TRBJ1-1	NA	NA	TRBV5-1	CASSLLGGGATRTEAFF	TGCGCCAGCAGCTTACTGGGGGGGGGTGCGACGCGCACTGAAGCTTTCTTT
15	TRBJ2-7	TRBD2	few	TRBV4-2	CASSQDVAGAREQYF	TGTGCCAGCAGCCAAGATGTAGCGGGGGCACGCGAGCAGTACTTC